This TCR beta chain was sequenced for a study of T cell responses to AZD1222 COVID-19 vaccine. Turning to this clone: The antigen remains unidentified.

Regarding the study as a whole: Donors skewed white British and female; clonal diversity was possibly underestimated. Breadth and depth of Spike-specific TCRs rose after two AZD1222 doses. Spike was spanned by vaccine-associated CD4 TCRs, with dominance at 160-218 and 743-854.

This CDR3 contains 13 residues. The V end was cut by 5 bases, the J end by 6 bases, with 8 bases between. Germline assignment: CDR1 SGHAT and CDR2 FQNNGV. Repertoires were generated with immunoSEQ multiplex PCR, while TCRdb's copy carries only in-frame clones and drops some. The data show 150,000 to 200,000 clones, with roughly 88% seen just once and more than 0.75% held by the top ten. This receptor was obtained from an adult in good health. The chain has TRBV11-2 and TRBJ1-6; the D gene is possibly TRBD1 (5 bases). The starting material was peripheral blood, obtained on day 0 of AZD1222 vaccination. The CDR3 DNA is TGTGCCAGCAGCGTAGGGGCTAATTCACCCCTCCACTTT. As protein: CASSVGANSPLHF.